The 7 T cell receptor beta chains reported below all come from one sample, sequenced in a study of cytomegalovirus exposure and HLA in healthy donors. 13 Jbeta primers and 60 Vbeta primers were used for the PCR. TCRdb keeps only in-frame clones here, not all; method: immunoSEQ multiplex PCR. The sample records some 110,000 clones, 65% to 85% being singletons. Sequenced input: PBMCs. The receptors were sampled from a man aged 50 to 60 in good health and CMV-seropositive.

This clone was observed a single time. The gene calls are TRBV4-2 and TRBJ2-1, with a tentative D call TRBD2 (5 bases). Trimming took 0 bases from V and 4 from J, leaving 13 bases between them. CDR3 size: 16 residues. Germline CDR1 LGHNA, CDR2 YNFKEQ. CDR3 coding DNA: TGTGCCAGCAGCCAAGATTCCCTAGCATCTTACAATGAGCAGTTCTTC. The encoded protein is CASSQDSLASYNEQFF.

The rearrangement uses TRBV7-6 and TRBJ1-4, with 12 positions matching TRBD1. The CDR3 spans 16 residues. CDR1 SGHVS and CDR2 FNYEAQ come from the germline V gene. The J segment lost 7 bases and the V segment lost 4 bases, leaving 7 bases of the junction unmatched. The CDR3 bases are TGTGCCAGCAGCTCCAACCCGGGACAGGGGGCTGAAAAACTGTTTTTT. It encodes CASSSNPGQGAEKLFF. Together with reference TRBV7-6 and TRBJ1-4, the CDR3 gives the full variable domain: GAGVSQSPRYKVTKRGQDVALRCDPISGHVSLYWYRQALGQGPEFLTYFNYEAQQDKSGLPNDRFSAERPEGSISTLTIQRTEQRDSAMYRCASSSNPGQGAEKLFFGSGTQLSVL.

Concerning this clone: Other DNA sequences in this specimen translate into the identical CDR3. The genes are TRBV7-2 and TRBJ2-5; D might be TRBD1 (5 bases). Trimming removed 4 bases from V and 4 bases from J, with 7 bases in between. This CDR3 has 12 amino acids. CDR1 is SGHTA, CDR2 FQGNSA, per germline. The CDR3 sequence is CASSWGGETQYF. The CDR3, as DNA: TGTGCCAGCAGCTGGGGCGGAGAGACCCAGTACTTC.

This clone was counted only a few times. The V and J genes are TRBV11-2 and TRBJ1-1; 7 bases are a match to TRBD1. V shed 4 bases, J shed 10 bases, and the junction held 15 bases outside the gene matches. This CDR3 spans 15 amino acids. Germline values: CDR1 SGHAT, CDR2 FQNNGV. This CDR3 reads CASSYRRGDRDRAFF. The CDR3 DNA is TGTGCCAGCAGCTATAGGAGGGGCGACAGGGATCGAGCTTTCTTT.

This clone has more than one count but fewer than ten. The genes are TRBV18 and TRBJ2-3; 10 nucleotides agree with TRBD2. Germline V gene data show CDR1 as KGHSH and CDR2 as LQKENI. The CDR3 is 15 amino acids. The V gene end was trimmed by 5 bases and the J gene end by 3 bases; junction bases not matched to a gene: 5. CDR3 sequence: CASSASGSRTDTQYF. In DNA, the CDR3 is TGTGCCAGCTCAGCTAGCGGGAGTAGGACAGATACGCAGTATTTT. The full variable domain, with the rest looked up from reference TRBV18 and TRBJ2-3, is NAGVMQNPRHLVRRRGQEARLRCSPMKGHSHVYWYRQLPEEGLKFMVYLQKENIIDESGMPKERFSAEFPKEGPSILRIQQVVRGDSAAYFCASSASGSRTDTQYFGPGTRLTVL.

This chain connects TRBV29-1 to TRBJ1-4; D is possibly TRBD1 (5 bases). Germline V lookup: CDR1 SQVTM, CDR2 ANQGSEA. V dropped 4 bases and J dropped 6 bases, with 6 bases sitting between them. The CDR3 is made up of 11 amino acids. For the CDR3, the DNA is TGCAGCGTTGGGGGGGATGAAAAACTGTTTTTT. It specifies CSVGGDEKLFF.

This chain connects TRBV7-9 to TRBJ2-3, with 12 bases aligning to TRBD2. After removal of 4 bases from V and 0 bases from J, the junction contained 11 bases not matched to a gene. The CDR3 sequence is 19 residues long. From germline, CDR1 is SEHNR and CDR2 FQNEAQ (reference sequence). CDR3 loop: CASSSTDGLAGPSTDTQYF. For the CDR3, the DNA is TGTGCCAGCAGCTCCACCGACGGACTAGCGGGGCCTAGCACAGATACGCAGTATTTT. The complete variable domain, with remaining parts taken from reference TRBV7-9 and TRBJ2-3, reads DTGVSQNPRHKITKRGQNVTFRCDPISEHNRLYWYRQTLGQGPEFLTYFQNEAQLEKSRLLSDRFSAERPKGSFSTLEIQRTEQGDSAMYLCASSSTDGLAGPSTDTQYFGPGTRLTVL.